Detailed here is one TCR beta chain. The entry originates in a study of cytomegalovirus exposure and HLA in healthy donors. The PCR employed 60 Vbeta primers together with 13 Jbeta primers. Assay used: immunoSEQ multiplex PCR; TCRdb lists only in-frame clones, some missing. The sample gives around 98,000 clones, more than 75% of which show up once; 3.8% is in the top ten. V lost 4 bases and J lost 2; bases outside the gene matches: 11. The germline V gene encodes CDR1 SGHNT and CDR2 YYREEE (reference sequence). CDR3 length: 16 amino acids. Material: PBMCs. This TCR came from a middle-aged woman in good health and CMV-seronegative. This chain joins TRBV5-4 and TRBJ2-5, with 7 bases lining up with TRBD1. CDR3 in DNA: TGTGCCAGCAGCCCCCGACAGGGTGTGGGGCAAGAGACCCAGTACTTC. Translation gives CASSPRQGVGQETQYF.